The clone carrying this TCR beta chain was seen just once. Its antigen remains unidentified. This record comes from a study of cytomegalovirus exposure and HLA in healthy donors. 60 Vbeta and 13 Jbeta primers were used in PCR. Libraries were prepared by immunoSEQ multiplex PCR; TCRdb keeps only in-frame clonotypes and omits some of them. The sample yields about 160,000 clones, roughly 81% seen once. Donors consisted of healthy bone marrow donors. Germline trimming cut 3 bases from V and 2 bases from J; bases unmatched to any gene: 5. The germline CDR1 and CDR2 sequences are SGDLS and YYNGEE. The CDR3 loop spans 15 amino acids. Study-level results: Among TCR beta chains, those listed as cytomegalovirus-associated numbered over 150.

The receptor was derived from a man between 18 and 29 years old in good health and CMV-seropositive. The chain employs TRBV9 and TRBJ2-3; TRBD1 matches at 8 bases. Material: PBMCs. CDR3 nucleotide sequence: TGTGCCAGCAGCGCGGGACAGGCCCTCACAGATACGCAGTATTTT. Its protein is CASSAGQALTDTQYF. Combining the CDR3 with reference TRBV9 and TRBJ2-3 gives the whole variable domain DSGVTQTPKHLITATGQRVTLRCSPRSGDLSVYWYQQSLDQGLQFLIQYYNGEERAKGNILERFSAQQFPDLHSELNLSSLELGDSALYFCASSAGQALTDTQYFGPGTRLTVL.